This T cell receptor (beta chain) is drawn from a study of cytomegalovirus exposure and HLA in healthy donors (dated by TCRdb to about 2017). A note on the overall study: In an earlier analysis of fewer than 750 of the donors, 276 Gb of sequence data and roughly 100 million unique TCR beta sequences from approximately 180 million T cells were reported. Approximately 300 gigabases of sequencing data and roughly 90 million unique TCR sequences were included in an early release covering under 650 HLA-typed donors. Of the 300 to 450 genotyped donors, over 65% fell in the genetic ancestry cluster associated with self-reported Caucasian donors. Donor age, sex, ethnicity and CMV serostatus were collected together with the repertoire data. Typing coverage differed by locus: A, B, C, DRB1 and DQB1 were typed in about 620-640 donors, DQA1 in about 500, DPA1 in nearly 610, and DPB1 in about 450. A later genetic analysis used genome-wide SNP genotypes for about 65% of the 666 donors, treating that subset as a discovery cohort. To decide whether each TCR beta V gene segment behaved as functional or pseudogenic, an earlier analysis of some 570 of the donors relied on high-throughput TCR beta sequencing. To predict cytomegalovirus infection status, the study combined high-throughput TCR immunosequencing, statistical association of individual TCRs with disease status, and machine learning. A separate validation cohort of over a hundred different subjects was used in addition to the approximately 610-subject first cohort. The aim of the study was to test whether cataloging public T cell receptors could identify signatures of past pathogen exposure. HLA typing covered class I and class II loci at four-digit resolution. A handful of DR-DQ haplotypes were handled as single units for association and clustering because linkage in the cohort was strong. Rather than drawing on any new phenotypic data, the later analysis identified candidate immune exposures from TCR beta sequences and the way those sequences occurred across donors. Across about 370 genotyped donors of the cohort, an average of roughly 250,000 unique TCR beta nucleotide sequences per donor were sequenced, and roughly 20% of those sequences were non-productive. All discovery cohort repertoires had been generated on a single sequencing platform. The T cell repertoires of 550 to 850 subjects were profiled by immunosequencing and related to cytomegalovirus serostatus. To study patterns of TCR occurrence, a later analysis re-analyzed previously published TCR beta repertoires from hundreds of donors and added high-resolution HLA genotyping.

The cohort consisted of more than 650 healthy bone marrow donors. At the time of sampling, every cohort member was nominally healthy, though immune exposures that went unrecorded were likely present. The donor tested CMV seropositive, placing the donor among the 289 seropositive members of the cohort. Each donor provided a peripheral blood sample, and peripheral blood mononuclear cells were used for TCR beta sequencing. Genomic DNA was extracted from the blood cell samples with the Qiagen DNeasy Blood Extraction Kit. Overall study outcomes, separate from this receptor: According to a later genetic analysis, donors in an Asian-associated ancestry cluster had fewer N-insertions in productive TCRs than the approximately 710-donor mean. CMV serostatus was the only immune exposure information available for the cohort. A further reported finding was that TCR beta sequences accurately predicted the HLA-A and HLA-B alleles for most subjects in the first cohort. Three of the identified cytomegalovirus-associated TCR beta chains were confirmed in vitro to be specific for cytomegalovirus antigens. Some IMGT-functional V segments, including TRBV6-2 and TRBV6-3, could not be distinguished by the 87-base-pair reads and were therefore excluded. In both the original and validation cohorts, the classifier was reported to diagnose cytomegalovirus status with high specificity and sensitivity. According to a later analysis, TCR association rates differed among HLA loci, with DRB1 alleles showing the most associated TCRs and HLA-C alleles showing the fewest. At a false discovery rate of 0.05, a later analysis linked 15,000 to 20,000 TCR beta sequences to specific HLA alleles. Roughly 15 rarely observed V segments, including chromosome 9 orphons, were excluded from the earlier analysis of approximately 600 of the donors because counts were too low. A later analysis found that most CMV-associated TCR beta chains appeared HLA-restricted, with HLA associations seemingly driven largely by CMV exposure. In a later genetic analysis, a missense DCLRE1C variant was associated with V-gene and J-gene trimming of TCR beta chains, and the association was replicated in an independent cohort. A cluster of highly shared sequence variants was judged likely to represent a technical artifact of the sequencing pipeline. Correlated functional status among segregating V segments might reflect linkage disequilibrium, but an unknown experimental factor could not be ruled out. While some public TCRs were present in many individuals, most TCR sequences turned up only very rarely across donors. A later analysis reported that several top co-occurrence clusters appeared linked to parvovirus B19, influenza, CMV and Epstein-Barr virus. Roughly uniform sequencing depth across donors was assumed in presence/absence analyses, although this assumption may not hold. HLA typing was unavailable for some donors at each locus, so association tests used only the typed subset. Broadly in line with IMGT annotations, most TCR beta V segments showed up in productive rearrangements about 87% or about 30% of the time in an earlier analysis of about 500 of the donors. In a later analysis, HLA-associated TCR beta chains showed more clonal expansion and lower generation probabilities than non-associated chains that were equally common. The study gave a list of more than 150 TCR beta chains associated with cytomegalovirus. In this cohort, only TCR beta chains were sequenced, and detectable features were limited by the absence of alpha or paired-chain data. When HLA alleles, especially DR and DQ, strongly co-occurred, TCR associations were difficult to assign to individual alleles. The authors suggested that the approach could potentially be generalized to other disease states and immunological phenotypes.

This clone turned up a few times. Its antigen target is currently unknown. Base qualities are missing; no much larger clone stands one base away. Library construction relied on the immunoSEQ multiplex PCR assay. The multiplex PCR relied on a mix of 60 forward primers for TCR Vbeta segments and 13 reverse primers for TCR Jbeta segments. Amplification of the CDR3 region of rearranged TCR beta genes was performed with a multiplex PCR assay on genomic DNA. Amplified TCR beta libraries were sequenced as 87-base-pair reads on the Illumina HiSeq System. Turning to the authors' computational methods: Across the 500 to 700 repertoires, a later analysis counted tens of millions of unique TCR beta chains, around 11 million of which were shared by at least two donors. Raw reads were error-corrected and collapsed into unique sequences with a nearest-neighbor algorithm that merged closely related sequences to remove PCR and sequencing errors. CDR3 sequences were aligned to IMGT reference sequences to assign V, D and J gene segments. Each retained sequence needed at least a six-nucleotide match to both a V gene segment and a J gene segment. A rearrangement counted as productive if the CDR3 had no stop codons and remained in frame with V and J, and every other rearrangement counted as non-productive. CDR3 was defined according to IMGT convention as the region running from the second conserved V-encoded cysteine to the conserved J-encoded phenylalanine. Sequences without an unambiguous match to a single V gene segment were excluded from the earlier analysis of a few hundred of the donors. In an earlier analysis of approximately 590 of the donors, V segments were called functional above 56.7% productive rearrangements and were called segregating when the between-donor standard deviation exceeded 5%. A statistical classification framework was built for diagnosing cytomegalovirus status from the catalog of TCR beta chain sequences. A later analysis assigned V and J genes by comparing TCR nucleotide sequences with IMGT/GENE-DB human TR gene sequences. The TCRdist pipeline was used in a later analysis to assign CDR3 sequences and most-parsimonious VDJ recombination scenarios. In a later analysis, each TCR beta chain was defined by its CDR3 amino acid sequence together with its V-gene family, and reads without a unique V-gene family were excluded. A later analysis removed 600 or so highly shared, low-generation-probability nucleotide sequences to deal with suspected cross-contamination and a sequencing artifact. A later analysis calculated a clonal expansion index for each public chain from normalized within-repertoire ranks of inferred template counts. A later analysis computed generation probabilities with a VDJ recombination model fitted to out-of-frame rearrangements, and checked the results against IGoR. Hypergeometric tests were used in a later analysis to score TCR-TCR, TCR-HLA and TCR-CMV co-occurrence, with a repertoire-size bias correction applied to the TCR pairs. To estimate false discovery rates, a later analysis permuted the HLA or CMV assignments 20 times. In a later analysis, co-occurring TCRs were grouped using DBSCAN, with TCRdist sequence similarity added in when clustering inside HLA-allele-positive subsets. Co-occurrence clustering excluded repertoires with fewer than 30,000 or more than 120,000 public chains, plus five with anomalous nucleotide sharing. TCRdb limited this immuneACCESS table to in-frame rearrangements with V and J called. A share of clones is missing; checked studies link under half to unresolved V genes, and the rest is unexplained. For V, J and clone size, that table is used; D and trimming come from the DNA. Recorded for this sample are 150,000 to 200,000 clones; roughly four fifths of them occurred a single time. The ten largest make up roughly 4.3% of the sample.

Unmatched junction bases come to 8, with V trimmed by 4 bases and J by 2 bases. The germline V gene encodes CDR1 MDHEN and CDR2 SYDVKM. Counted from cysteine to phenylalanine, this CDR3 has 16 amino acids. Only CDR3 DNA remains: 48 bases, in frame from the first base. Sequenced: PBMCs. The sequence joins TRBV28 to TRBJ2-5, and 9 junctional nucleotides match TRBD1. The TCR was taken from a man in his forties or fifties in good health and CMV-seropositive. The CDR3: CASSSTGGFGQETQYF. The DNA is TGTGCCAGCAGTTCGACAGGGGGATTCGGGCAAGAGACCCAGTACTTC. The CDR3 plus the reference TRBV28 and TRBJ2-5 genes for the other parts give the full variable domain: DVKVTQSSRYLVKRTGEKVFLECVQDMDHENMFWYRQDPGLGLRLIYFSYDVKMKEKGDIPEGYSVSREKKERFSLILESASTNQTSMYLCASSSTGGFGQETQYFGPGTRLLVL.